Listed below are T cell receptor beta chains from one sample, sequenced in a study of CD8 T cells in Susac syndrome. TCRdb itself ran the immunoSEQ multiplex PCR reads through MiXCR, one entry per CDR3 protein. The sample includes 100,000 to 150,000 distinct CDR3 sequences, just over 90% seen only once; the top ten take roughly 0.32%. The sequenced sample consisted of CD8+ T cells from PBMCs. The receptor set was obtained from a human donor with multiple sclerosis. Each CDR3 is given with its conserved first and last residue. The D gene is left open where the match is weak. Clone size appears in some rows only: once, few, many, or a class for an expanded clone.

clone_size,v_call,d_call,j_call,cdr3_nt,cdr3_aa
NA,TRBV6-1,NA,TRBJ1-1,TGTGCCAGCAGTGAAGGAGGATCGACAGTCGGTATGAACACTGAAGCTTTCTTT,CASSEGGSTVGMNTEAFF
NA,TRBV20-1,NA,TRBJ1-3,TGCAGTGCTGTCACGGGACACTTCTCTGGAAACACCATATATTTT,CSAVTGHFSGNTIYF
once,TRBV6-6,NA,TRBJ2-7,TGTGCCAGCAGTTACCCGGGAGTACGCGAGCAGTACTTC,CASSYPGVREQYF
NA,TRBV6-9,NA,TRBJ1-2,TGTGCCAGCAGCCGCACCCCTGACGGGAGCTATGGCTACACCTTC,CASSRTPDGSYGYTF
NA,TRBV7-2,TRBD1,TRBJ1-5,TGTGCCAGCAGCTTAAGTCAGGGGACAGCAGAGAATCAGCCCCAGCATTTT,CASSLSQGTAENQPQHF
few,TRBV10-3,NA,TRBJ2-7,TGTGCCATCAGTGTGGCCAGCTCCTACGAGCAGTACTTC,CAISVASSYEQYF
NA,TRBV20-1,TRBD2,TRBJ2-2,TGCAGTGCAAGGACTAGCGGGGGCCTGAACACCGGGGAGCTGTTTTTT,CSARTSGGLNTGELFF
NA,TRBV27,NA,TRBJ2-3,TGTGCCAGCAGTTCCCCGGTGGTCGATACGCAGTATTTT,CASSSPVVDTQYF
NA,TRBV20-1,TRBD2,TRBJ2-3,TGCAGTGCTTCCTGGATAGCGGGGAACACAGATACGCAGTATTTT,CSASWIAGNTDTQYF
NA,TRBV7-8,NA,TRBJ2-1,TGTGCCAGCAGCACCGGCTACAATGAGCAGTTCTTC,CASSTGYNEQFF
NA,TRBV19,NA,TRBJ2-2,TGTGCCAGTACCCCGGGCACCGGGGAGCTGTTTTTT,CASTPGTGELFF
NA,TRBV2,NA,TRBJ1-5,TGTGCCAGCAGTAGGGTTAACAATCAGCCCCAGCATTTT,CASSRVNNQPQHF
NA,TRBV12-3/TRBV12-4,NA,TRBJ1-5,TGTGCCAGCAGTCCCAACCGCGGGCCCCAGCATTTT,CASSPNRGPQHF
NA,TRBV3-1,NA,TRBJ2-1,TGTGCCAGCAGCCAAGATGGGAATGAGCAGTTCTTC,CASSQDGNEQFF
NA,TRBV30,TRBD2,TRBJ2-7,TGTGCCTGGAACGGGGGGGCGGCAGTGGAGCAGTACTTC,CAWNGGAAVEQYF
NA,TRBV20-1,TRBD2,TRBJ2-3,TGCAGTGCAATCGAGGGACTAGCCCCCACAGATACGCAGTATTTT,CSAIEGLAPTDTQYF
NA,TRBV7-2,NA,TRBJ2-7,TGTGCCAGCAGCCTTCGGAGGGGGTACGAGCAGTACTTC,CASSLRRGYEQYF
NA,TRBV6-5,NA,TRBJ2-7,TGTGCCAGCAGTTACTCTACGACTGCCTACGAGCAGTACTTC,CASSYSTTAYEQYF
NA,TRBV28,NA,TRBJ1-1,TGTGCCAGCAGTTTATTAGCGGGGGGCAGCACTGAAGCTTTCTTT,CASSLLAGGSTEAFF
once,TRBV20-1,NA,TRBJ2-5,TGCAGTGCTAGAGAGAGGGGGAGGAAGGAGACCCAGTACTTC,CSARERGRKETQYF
NA,TRBV4-2,NA,TRBJ2-3,TGTGCCAGCAGCCAAGACTGGCAGTATTTT,CASSQDWQYF
few,TRBV27,NA,TRBJ2-1,TGTGCCAGTCGTCCGGGGGGCTCCTCCTACAATGAGCAGTTCTTC,CASRPGGSSYNEQFF
NA,TRBV20-1,TRBD2,TRBJ2-5,TGCAGTGCTCTACGGACTAGCGGGGTGGCCCGAGAGACCCAGTACTTC,CSALRTSGVARETQYF
NA,TRBV28,NA,TRBJ2-5,TGTGCCAGCAGTTTATTCTTGGGAGAGGAGACCCAGTACTTC,CASSLFLGEETQYF
NA,TRBV6-1,TRBD2,TRBJ2-1,TGTGCCAGCACCGGTCTAGCGGGAGAGGTCAATGAGCAGTTCTTC,CASTGLAGEVNEQFF
NA,TRBV13,TRBD1,TRBJ1-2,TGTGCCAGCAGGTCGACAGGGTTCGGTGGCTACACCTTC,CASRSTGFGGYTF
NA,TRBV20-1,TRBD2,TRBJ2-7,TGCAGTGCTAGACTAGCGGGGGTCTACTACGAGCAGTACTTC,CSARLAGVYYEQYF
NA,TRBV28,NA,TRBJ2-5,TGTGCCAGCAGACCCAGGGCCGCGACCCAGTACTTC,CASRPRAATQYF
NA,TRBV11-1,NA,TRBJ1-4,TGTGCCAGCAGCCTAGAATACAGCCCTGCGGCTAATGAAAAACTGTTTTTT,CASSLEYSPAANEKLFF
NA,TRBV7-9,TRBD2,TRBJ2-1,TGTGCCAGCAGCTCGACGATAGCGGGAGGGCGCGAGCAGTTCTTC,CASSSTIAGGREQFF
NA,TRBV6-2/TRBV6-3,NA,TRBJ1-1,TGTGCCAGCGGACCTTTAATGAACACTGAAGCTTTCTTT,CASGPLMNTEAFF
NA,TRBV7-9,NA,TRBJ2-4,TGTGCCAGCAGCCAAGACGGGCGCAGGGCCAAAAACATTCAGTACTTC,CASSQDGRRAKNIQYF
NA,TRBV4-1,TRBD1,TRBJ1-6,TGCGCCAGCAGCCGCATAACAGGGGGTCTGGGTAATTCACCCCTCCACTTT,CASSRITGGLGNSPLHF
NA,TRBV29-1,TRBD1,TRBJ1-2,TGCAGCGCGGACAGGGGATTTTACTATGGCTACACCTTC,CSADRGFYYGYTF
NA,TRBV18,TRBD1,TRBJ2-7,TGTGCCAGCTCACCCTTCAGGGGGACCTACGAGCAGTACTTC,CASSPFRGTYEQYF
NA,TRBV27,TRBD1,TRBJ1-1,TGTGCCAGCAGTGTGGGCAGGGGGCCAACTGAAGCTTTCTTT,CASSVGRGPTEAFF
once,TRBV20-1,NA,TRBJ2-7,TGCAGTGCTAGAGCGACTCTTAGCTCCTACGAGCAGTACTTC,CSARATLSSYEQYF